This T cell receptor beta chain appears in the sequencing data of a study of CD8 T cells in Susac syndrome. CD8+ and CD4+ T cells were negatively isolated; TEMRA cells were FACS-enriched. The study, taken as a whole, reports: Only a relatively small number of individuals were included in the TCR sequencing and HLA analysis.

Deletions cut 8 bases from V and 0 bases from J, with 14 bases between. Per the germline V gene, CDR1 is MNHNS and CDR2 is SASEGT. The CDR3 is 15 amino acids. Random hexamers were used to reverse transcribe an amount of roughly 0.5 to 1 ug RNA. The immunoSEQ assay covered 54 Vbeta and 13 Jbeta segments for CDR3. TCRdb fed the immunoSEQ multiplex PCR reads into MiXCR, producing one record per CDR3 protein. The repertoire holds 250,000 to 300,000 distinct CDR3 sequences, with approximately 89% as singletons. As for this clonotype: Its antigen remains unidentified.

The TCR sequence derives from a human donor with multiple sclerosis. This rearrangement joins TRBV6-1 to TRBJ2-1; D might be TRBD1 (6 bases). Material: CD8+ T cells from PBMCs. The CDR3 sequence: CASRRQGPSYNEQFF. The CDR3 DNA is TGTGCCAGCCGGAGGCAGGGGCCCTCCTACAATGAGCAGTTCTTC.